This T cell receptor (beta chain) appears in the sequencing data of a study of T cells in localized non-small cell lung cancer. The table came from immunoSEQ multiplex PCR; TCRdb's copy has only in-frame clones and leaves some out. The sample lists around 130,000 clones, more than 80% seen once, with 1.5% to 2% in the top ten. With 6 bases removed from V and 6 bases from J, the gap between germline ends came to 8 bases. The germline V gene encodes CDR1 DFQATT and CDR2 SNEGSKA (reference sequence). This CDR3 has 11 amino acids. About this clone: Antigen: not known.

Regarding the study as a whole: Adjacent lung held a median about 57 of the top 100 tumor clones. Exceeding tumor, uninvolved adjacent lung had the highest T cell clonality. Because sequencing included only one region (of the tumor), heterogeneity remains possible.

Sequencing was performed on peripheral blood, taken before any cancer treatment. V usage is TRBV20-1 and J usage is TRBJ2-2; no clear D gene. The source is a female donor at least 60 years old with stage I lung adenocarcinoma. CDR3 protein: CSATESGELFF. The CDR3 DNA is TGCAGTGCAACCGAATCCGGGGAGCTGTTTTTT.